The source of this T cell receptor beta chain is a study of OX40 agonist ivuxolimab in advanced cancers. Study context: Patients got intravenous ivuxolimab at 0.01 to 10 mg/kg every 2 weeks.

This clone turned up a few times. Its antigen is unidentified. The method was immunoSEQ multiplex PCR; TCRdb's version includes in-frame clones alone and lacks a portion of them. Here the sample spans some 80,000 clones, 87% being singletons. Points from the study as a whole: On average, CD8+ T cells showed a greater number of expanded clones than CD4+. Among expanded peripheral T cells, antigen specificity went undetermined.

V was clipped by 6 bases and J by 5 bases, with 8 bases between them. Germline CDR1 SNHLY, CDR2 FYNNEI. The CDR3 length is 11 residues. V usage is TRBV2 and J usage is TRBJ2-7; D might be TRBD1 or TRBD2, each matching 5 bases. Here the sequenced sample was CD4+ or CD8+ T cells sorted from blood, taken in a trial of the OX40 agonist ivuxolimab. This clonotype was sampled from an adult with an advanced solid tumor such as melanoma, head and neck, liver or kidney cancer. CDR3 residues: CASRLGDEQYF. CDR3 in DNA: TGTGCCAGCAGGCTGGGGGACGAGCAGTACTTC.